These T cell receptor beta chains were read from a single sample in a study of molecular identifiers for immune sequencing clone quantification. MiXCR was run by TCRdb on the PCR reads, yielding one entry per CDR3 protein. The table lists under 600,000 distinct CDR3 sequences, over 20% of them singletons, with under 0.85% in the top ten. Sequences were obtained from naive CD8+ T cells from blood, with Jurkat cell RNA spiked in. The receptor set was obtained from a human donor in good health. Some libraries in this study had Jurkat cell RNA spiked in. Both conserved end residues are part of each CDR3.

j_gene: TRBJ2-7
v_gene: TRBV28
CDR3aa: CASSLLVEQYF

j_gene: TRBJ2-3
v_gene: TRBV15
CDR3aa: CATSGDTLYLTDTQYF

j_gene: TRBJ2-2
v_gene: TRBV28
CDR3aa: CASSLLGVANTGELFF

j_gene: TRBJ2-3
v_gene: TRBV19
CDR3aa: CASSITSSITDTQYF

j_gene: TRBJ2-1
v_gene: TRBV29-1
CDR3aa: CSVEAGLAGDLGEQFF

j_gene: TRBJ2-7
v_gene: TRBV20-1
CDR3aa: CSARVITTSGRGEQHF

j_gene: TRBJ2-7
v_gene: TRBV6-1
CDR3aa: CASSKVGSSYEQYF

j_gene: TRBJ2-2
v_gene: TRBV29-1
CDR3aa: CSVGVGLAGGDTGGLFF

j_gene: TRBJ2-5
v_gene: TRBV20-1
CDR3aa: CSASVEGFRGETQYF

j_gene: TRBJ2-4
v_gene: TRBV21-1
CDR3aa: CASTQRGGGRPKNTQYF

j_gene: TRBJ2-5
v_gene: TRBV7-2
CDR3aa: CASSPREGETQYF

j_gene: TRBJ1-2
v_gene: TRBV4-3
CDR3aa: CASSQDPQPNYGYTF

j_gene: TRBJ1-4
v_gene: TRBV5-1
CDR3aa: CASSPSRGGTNEKLVF

j_gene: TRBJ1-3
v_gene: TRBV5-6
CDR3aa: CASSIQGGGNTIYF

j_gene: TRBJ1-2
v_gene: TRBV7-2
CDR3aa: CASSPEPGFFGGYTF

j_gene: TRBJ1-4
v_gene: TRBV7-9
CDR3aa: CASSFFVGHANEKLFF

j_gene: TRBJ1-2
v_gene: TRBV6-2/TRBV6-3
CDR3aa: CASSYRDRPYGYTF

j_gene: TRBJ1-1
v_gene: TRBV27
CDR3aa: CASSLLGSGVDTEAFF

j_gene: TRBJ2-1
v_gene: TRBV7-9
CDR3aa: CASSAVLAGGPYEQFF

j_gene: TRBJ2-7
v_gene: TRBV19
CDR3aa: CASSRRQAAYEQYF

j_gene: TRBJ1-1
v_gene: TRBV4-1
CDR3aa: CASSLAPGLVTEAFF

j_gene: TRBJ2-1
v_gene: TRBV7-3
CDR3aa: CASSLAGTSSYNEQFF

j_gene: TRBJ1-2
v_gene: TRBV29-1
CDR3aa: CSVEDPGRLTEGYTF

j_gene: TRBJ2-6
v_gene: TRBV7-9
CDR3aa: CASIPSTGVGSGANVLTF

j_gene: TRBJ2-7
v_gene: TRBV29-1
CDR3aa: CSVGGGQAYYEQYF

j_gene: TRBJ1-5
v_gene: TRBV19
CDR3aa: CASSILGGTNQPQHF